A single sample gave rise to the 7 T cell receptor beta chains below, sequenced in a study of beta chain features in type 1 diabetes. The study reverse transcribed the entire isolated RNA, so it sequenced expressed TCRB transcripts. Clones were read by immunoSEQ multiplex PCR, and TCRdb kept only the in-frame ones, dropping some. The sample carries 350,000 to 400,000 clones, around 16% recorded once. What was sequenced was naive CD4+ T cells from blood. These receptors all come from a woman aged 18-29 years in good health.

This clone has just a few counts. In DNA, the CDR3 is TGCAGTGCTAGAGAGCCGACAGGGCAGTTCTTC. Encoded protein: CSAREPTGQFF. This chain joins TRBV20-1 and TRBJ2-1; D might be TRBD1 (6 bases). CDR3 length: 11 residues. Trimming took 0 bases from V and 12 from J, leaving 9 bases between them. Germline V gene lookup returns CDR1 DFQATT and CDR2 SNEGSKA (reference sequence).

This clone was detected a few times. The V and J genes are TRBV9 and TRBJ2-7, with TRBD2 matching over 13 bases. CDR1 is SGDLS and CDR2 is YYNGEE in the germline V gene. The CDR3 loop spans 16 amino acids. After removal of 3 bases from V and 3 bases from J, the junction contained 6 bases not matched to a gene. The CDR3 is CASSASGTSGNYEQYF. CDR3 DNA sequence: TGTGCCAGCAGCGCCTCTGGGACTAGCGGGAACTACGAGCAGTACTTC.

This clone was counted only a few times. The rearrangement links TRBV7-2 to TRBJ2-5; 7 nucleotides match TRBD1. This CDR3 spans 14 amino acids. From germline, CDR1 is SGHTA and CDR2 FQGNSA. Unmatched junction bases numbered 7, after V lost 4 bases and J lost 5 bases. The CDR3 sequence: CASSSTGVKETQYF. CDR3 DNA sequence: TGTGCCAGCAGCTCAACAGGGGTTAAGGAGACCCAGTACTTC.

The chain joins TRBV4-1 to TRBJ2-3; 9 bases fit TRBD2. The J segment lost 0 bases and the V segment lost 3 bases, leaving 4 bases of the junction unmatched. The germline CDR1 and CDR2 sequences are MGHRA and YSYEKL. This CDR3 spans 16 amino acids. The CDR3 sequence is CASSQTGTSSTDTQYF. CDR3 sequence (DNA): TGCGCCAGCAGCCAGACCGGGACTAGCAGCACAGATACGCAGTATTTT.

This clone was found a few times. The V gene is TRBV5-4, the J gene TRBJ2-7, with 8 bases identical to TRBD2. There are 13 residues in the CDR3. V lost 0 bases, J lost 6 bases, and 2 bases stayed unmatched. Germline lookup yields CDR1 SGHNT and CDR2 YYREEE (reference sequence). The CDR3 coding sequence is TGTGCCAGCAGCTTGGGGCGGGAGGCCGAGCAGTACTTC. Its protein is CASSLGREAEQYF.

In its sample, this clone was seen a few times. The same CDR3 arises from other DNA sequences in this sample as well. This rearrangement joins TRBV5-1 to TRBJ2-5; TRBD1 matches 7 bases. The CDR3 has 14 residues. V lost 1 base and J lost 1; bases outside the gene matches: 1. Germline V lookup: CDR1 SGHRS, CDR2 YFSETQ. This chain's CDR3 is CASSLPGGQETQYF. The CDR3 nucleotides are TGCGCCAGCAGCTTGCCAGGGGGCCAAGAGACCCAGTACTTC.

This sequence joins TRBV30 and TRBJ2-7; unclear D gene. Germline CDR1 GTSNPN, CDR2 SVGIG (reference sequence). The V end was cut by 2 bases, the J end by 7 bases, with 9 bases between. CDR3 size: 11 residues. CDR3 sequence reads: CAWSLLREQYF. The CDR3 coding sequence is TGTGCCTGGAGTTTGCTGAGGGAGCAGTACTTC.